The rows below give T cell receptor beta chains drawn from one sample of a study of cytomegalovirus exposure and HLA in healthy donors. The repertoire was sequenced with immunoSEQ multiplex PCR; TCRdb's copy has only in-frame clones and lacks some. The sample holds about 120,000 clones, about 90% seen once. The source material was PBMCs. All receptors come from a woman aged 18-29 years in good health and CMV-seronegative. CDR3s include the opening cysteine and the closing phenylalanine or tryptophan. D genes are given only for firm matches. Clone size, where shown, is once, few, many, or a class for clones that have expanded.

d_gene | j_gene | v_gene | abundance | CDR3nt | CDR3aa
TRBD2 | TRBJ2-3 | TRBV5-1 | - | TGCGCCAGCAGCGAGATCTGGGGACTAGCTGGAGATACGCAGTATTTT | CASSEIWGLAGDTQYF
- | TRBJ1-6 | TRBV21-1 | many | TGTGCCAGCAGCAAATCTATGTCCCGACAAGGGGGCTCACCCCTCCACTTT | CASSKSMSRQGGSPLHF
- | TRBJ1-2 | TRBV2 | - | TGTGCCAGCTGTAAACGGCCGGGGAACTCGGACTATGGCTACACCTTC | CASCKRPGNSDYGYTF
TRBD1 | TRBJ2-7 | TRBV6-5 | - | TGTGCCAGCAGACCCCGGACAGGGATCTCCTACGAGCAGTACTTC | CASRPRTGISYEQYF
- | TRBJ1-5 | TRBV19 | - | TGTGCCAGTACCGAGGGAAATCAGCCCCAGCATTTT | CASTEGNQPQHF
TRBD2 | TRBJ2-1 | TRBV18 | - | TGTGCCAGCTCACCCGGGACTAGCGGGACTCGAAATGAGCAGTTCTTC | CASSPGTSGTRNEQFF
TRBD1 | TRBJ2-3 | TRBV29-1 | - | TGCAGCGTAGGCCGGGACAGCCGGCGGGGCACAGATACGCAGTATTTT | CSVGRDSRRGTDTQYF
TRBD1 | TRBJ2-3 | TRBV5-6 | - | TGTGCCAGCAGCTTGGCCGTTCTGGGACAGGGGAGCAGCACAGATACGCAGTATTTT | CASSLAVLGQGSSTDTQYF
- | TRBJ1-5 | TRBV2 | once | TGTGCCAGCGGGGCATTGTCGAATCAGCCCCAGCATTTT | CASGALSNQPQHF
- | TRBJ2-7 | TRBV28 | - | TGTGCCACCTCACGAAAGGCCATCCTAAGGGGTTACGAGCAGTACTTC | CATSRKAILRGYEQYF
- | TRBJ2-5 | TRBV27 | - | TGTGCCAGCAGTTCACCGCCAGGGTCCGCCCAAGAGACCCAGTACTTC | CASSSPPGSAQETQYF
- | TRBJ2-2 | TRBV28 | - | TGTGCCAGCATGGGGCACAGAGTAGGGAACACCGGGGAGCTGTTTTTT | CASMGHRVGNTGELFF
TRBD2 | TRBJ2-7 | TRBV7-6 | - | TGTGCCAGCAGCTTAGATAGCGGGTACGTCTACGAGCAGTACTTC | CASSLDSGYVYEQYF
- | TRBJ2-1 | TRBV7-2 | - | TGTGCCAGCAGCTTACTCCCTCCCTACAATGAGCAGTTCTTC | CASSLLPPYNEQFF
- | TRBJ2-2 | TRBV5-1 | - | TGCGCCAGCAGCTTGACCGGTGGGCTCCAGAACACCGGGGAGCTGTTTTTT | CASSLTGGLQNTGELFF
TRBD2 | TRBJ2-1 | TRBV11-3 | once | TGTGCCAGCAGTCCAAGCGGGACCTACAATGAGCAGTTCTTC | CASSPSGTYNEQFF
- | TRBJ1-1 | TRBV5-1 | - | TGCGCCAGCAGCTTGGGCCAGGCGCAGAACACTGAAGCTTTCTTT | CASSLGQAQNTEAFF
TRBD1 | TRBJ2-1 | TRBV7-9 | - | TGTGCCAGCAGCTTAGCGGGACAGGGCTCCTACAATGAGCAGTTCTTC | CASSLAGQGSYNEQFF
- | TRBJ2-3 | TRBV4-3 | - | TGCGCCAGCAGCCAAGCGGGATCCGCAGATACGCAGTATTTT | CASSQAGSADTQYF
- | TRBJ1-2 | TRBV5-1 | - | TGCGCCAGCAGCTTGCCTTCAGAGACGGGCTATGGCTACACCTTC | CASSLPSETGYGYTF
TRBD2 | TRBJ2-7 | TRBV27 | - | TGTGCCAGCAGTTTAAGGGAGGGACGGTCCTACGAGCAGTACTTC | CASSLREGRSYEQYF
TRBD2 | TRBJ2-1 | TRBV7-8 | - | TGTGCCAGCAGCTCCCGGGACTCCGGGACTAGCATATTTGTTTCCTACAATGAGCAGTTCTTC | CASSSRDSGTSIFVSYNEQFF
- | TRBJ2-7 | TRBV18 | - | TGTGCCAGCTCACTAACAGAATCCTACGAGCAGTACTTC | CASSLTESYEQYF
- | TRBJ2-3 | TRBV4-1 | once | TGCGCCAGCAGCCAAGTTCAGACAGATACGCAGTATTTT | CASSQVQTDTQYF
- | TRBJ2-2 | TRBV2 | once | TGTGCCAGCAGGGCGGACACCGGGGAGCTGTTTTTT | CASRADTGELFF